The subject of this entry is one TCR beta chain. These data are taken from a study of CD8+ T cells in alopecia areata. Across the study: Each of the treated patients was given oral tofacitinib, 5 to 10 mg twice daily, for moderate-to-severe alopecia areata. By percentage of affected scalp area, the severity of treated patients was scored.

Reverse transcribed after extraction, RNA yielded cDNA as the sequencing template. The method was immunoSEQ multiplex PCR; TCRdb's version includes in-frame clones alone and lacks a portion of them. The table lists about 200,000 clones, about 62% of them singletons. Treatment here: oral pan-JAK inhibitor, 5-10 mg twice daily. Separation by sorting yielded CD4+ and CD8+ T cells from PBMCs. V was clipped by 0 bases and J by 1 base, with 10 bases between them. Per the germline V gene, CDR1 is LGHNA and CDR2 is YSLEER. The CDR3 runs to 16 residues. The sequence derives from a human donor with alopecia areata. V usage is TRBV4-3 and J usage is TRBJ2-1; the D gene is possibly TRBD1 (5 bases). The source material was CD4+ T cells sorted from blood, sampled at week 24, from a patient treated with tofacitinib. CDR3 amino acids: CASSQELQGSYNEQFF. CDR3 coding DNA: TGCGCCAGCAGCCAAGAACTCCAGGGATCCTACAATGAGCAGTTCTTC.